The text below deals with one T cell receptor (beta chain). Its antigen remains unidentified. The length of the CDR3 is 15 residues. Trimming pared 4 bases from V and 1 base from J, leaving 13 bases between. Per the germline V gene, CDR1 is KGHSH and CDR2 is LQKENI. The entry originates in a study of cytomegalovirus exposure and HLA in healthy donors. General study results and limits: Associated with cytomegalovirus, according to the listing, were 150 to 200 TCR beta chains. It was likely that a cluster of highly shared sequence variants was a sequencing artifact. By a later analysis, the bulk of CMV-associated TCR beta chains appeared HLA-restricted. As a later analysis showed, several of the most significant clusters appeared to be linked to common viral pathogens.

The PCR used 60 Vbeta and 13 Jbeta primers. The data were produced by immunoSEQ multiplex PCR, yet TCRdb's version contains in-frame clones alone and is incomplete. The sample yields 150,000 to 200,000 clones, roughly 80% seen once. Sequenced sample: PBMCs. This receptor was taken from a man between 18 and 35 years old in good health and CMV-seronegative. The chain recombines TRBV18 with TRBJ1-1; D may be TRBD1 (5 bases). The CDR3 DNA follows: TGTGCCAGCTCACTACCCAGGGCAGAGAACACTGAAGCTTTCTTT. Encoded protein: CASSLPRAENTEAFF. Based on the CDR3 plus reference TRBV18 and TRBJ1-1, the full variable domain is NAGVMQNPRHLVRRRGQEARLRCSPMKGHSHVYWYRQLPEEGLKFMVYLQKENIIDESGMPKERFSAEFPKEGPSILRIQQVVRGDSAAYFCASSLPRAENTEAFFGQGTRLTVV.